Listed below are T cell receptor beta chains from one sample, sequenced in a study of blood T cell repertoires in COVID-19. Measured with immunoSEQ multiplex PCR; TCRdb has only the in-frame clones, and not every one. The sample lists 25,000 to 30,000 clones, 89% seen once, with approximately 9.8% in the top ten. Input material: peripheral blood. The receptors originated from a human donor in a cohort sampled during active COVID-19. Both conserved end residues are part of each CDR3. The order of the fields is D gene, J gene, clone size, V gene, CDR3 DNA, CDR3 protein. D genes are given only for firm matches. Not all rows give a size; the values are once, few, many and, for expanded clones, a class.

d_gene: TRBD1
j_gene: TRBJ1-4
abundance: NA
v_gene: TRBV4-1
CDR3nt: TGCGCCAGCAGCCAGCGACAGGGGGCGTTCCATGCAACTAATGAAAAACTGTTTTTT
CDR3aa: CASSQRQGAFHATNEKLFF

d_gene: NA
j_gene: TRBJ2-2
abundance: NA
v_gene: TRBV4-2
CDR3nt: TGTGCCAGCAGCCAAGAGGGCATGTTTACCGGGGAGCTGTTTTTT
CDR3aa: CASSQEGMFTGELFF

d_gene: NA
j_gene: TRBJ1-2
abundance: NA
v_gene: TRBV7-9
CDR3nt: TGTGCCAGCAGCCTCCCGGGTCCTGTCTATGGCTACACCTTC
CDR3aa: CASSLPGPVYGYTF

d_gene: TRBD1
j_gene: TRBJ2-7
abundance: NA
v_gene: TRBV28
CDR3nt: TGTGCCAGTGAGGACCTGGGACAGGCCCACTACGAGCAGTACTTC
CDR3aa: CASEDLGQAHYEQYF

d_gene: NA
j_gene: TRBJ2-1
abundance: NA
v_gene: TRBV19
CDR3nt: TGTGCCAGTAGTATGGCCGAGCGTTTCTACAATGAGCAGTTCTTC
CDR3aa: CASSMAERFYNEQFF

d_gene: NA
j_gene: TRBJ1-2
abundance: once
v_gene: TRBV28
CDR3nt: TGTGCCAGCAGTCCGAGTGGGGGGGCAAAAGGCTACACCTTC
CDR3aa: CASSPSGGAKGYTF

d_gene: NA
j_gene: TRBJ1-2
abundance: once
v_gene: TRBV3-1/TRBV3-2
CDR3nt: TGTGCCAGCAGCCAAACAGGGTTTTGGGGCTACACCTTC
CDR3aa: CASSQTGFWGYTF

d_gene: NA
j_gene: TRBJ1-1
abundance: NA
v_gene: TRBV19
CDR3nt: TGTGCCAGTAGTCTCGACCACTCAGGGCCTCAAGCTTTCTTT
CDR3aa: CASSLDHSGPQAFF

d_gene: TRBD1
j_gene: TRBJ1-1
abundance: NA
v_gene: TRBV19
CDR3nt: TGTGCCAGTAGTATCAGGGGGGACACTGAAGCTTTCTTT
CDR3aa: CASSIRGDTEAFF

d_gene: NA
j_gene: TRBJ2-3
abundance: NA
v_gene: TRBV5-1
CDR3nt: TGCGCCAGCAGCTCTCCAGGGTTGGGACTTCAGGCAGATACGCAGTATTTT
CDR3aa: CASSSPGLGLQADTQYF

d_gene: TRBD2
j_gene: TRBJ2-3
abundance: NA
v_gene: TRBV24-1
CDR3nt: TGTGCCACCAGTGATTTGACTAGCGGCACAGATACGCAGTATTTT
CDR3aa: CATSDLTSGTDTQYF

d_gene: TRBD1
j_gene: TRBJ2-5
abundance: NA
v_gene: TRBV2
CDR3nt: TGTGCCAGCAGGCAGGGGGTGGAAGAGACCCAGTACTTC
CDR3aa: CASRQGVEETQYF

d_gene: NA
j_gene: TRBJ2-6
abundance: NA
v_gene: TRBV27
CDR3nt: TGTGCCAGCAGTTTAGCAGGGAATCCAGGGGCCAACGTCCTGACTTTC
CDR3aa: CASSLAGNPGANVLTF

d_gene: NA
j_gene: TRBJ2-1
abundance: NA
v_gene: TRBV6-2/TRBV6-3
CDR3nt: TGTGCCAGCAGTTACCGGGCAGGGGCCCACAATGAGCAGTTCTTC
CDR3aa: CASSYRAGAHNEQFF

d_gene: TRBD2
j_gene: TRBJ2-3
abundance: NA
v_gene: TRBV2
CDR3nt: TGTGCCAGCAGTGAAATGGGACTAGAGTCAGATACGCAGTATTTT
CDR3aa: CASSEMGLESDTQYF

d_gene: NA
j_gene: TRBJ2-1
abundance: NA
v_gene: TRBV5-1
CDR3nt: TGCGCCAGCAGCTTACGGAGGAGCTGGGGAAATGAGCAGTTCTTC
CDR3aa: CASSLRRSWGNEQFF

d_gene: NA
j_gene: TRBJ1-6
abundance: NA
v_gene: TRBV7-8
CDR3nt: TGTGCCAGCAGGAAAGGACACAGTAATTCACCCCTCCACTTT
CDR3aa: CASRKGHSNSPLHF

d_gene: TRBD1
j_gene: TRBJ1-1
abundance: NA
v_gene: TRBV19
CDR3nt: TGTGCCAGTAGTATACGGCAGGGGGCAGGCACTGAAGCTTTCTTT
CDR3aa: CASSIRQGAGTEAFF

d_gene: TRBD2
j_gene: TRBJ2-1
abundance: NA
v_gene: TRBV11-3
CDR3nt: TGTGCCAGCAGCCCTGGGACTAGCGGGGGGGCTAGTGAGCAGTTCTTC
CDR3aa: CASSPGTSGGASEQFF

d_gene: NA
j_gene: TRBJ1-1
abundance: NA
v_gene: TRBV7-2
CDR3nt: TGTGCCAGCAGCTTACCAGCGGGGAACACTGAAGCTTTCTTT
CDR3aa: CASSLPAGNTEAFF

d_gene: NA
j_gene: TRBJ1-2
abundance: NA
v_gene: TRBV7-9
CDR3nt: TGTGCCAGCAGCTTAGGTCTCCCGGGTCCCATCTATGGCTACACCTTC
CDR3aa: CASSLGLPGPIYGYTF

d_gene: TRBD2
j_gene: TRBJ2-1
abundance: NA
v_gene: TRBV3-1/TRBV3-2
CDR3nt: TGTGCCAGCAGCCACCTCGAGGCCAGCGGGGGCCACAATGAGCAGTTCTTC
CDR3aa: CASSHLEASGGHNEQFF

d_gene: NA
j_gene: TRBJ1-4
abundance: NA
v_gene: TRBV10-3
CDR3nt: TGTGCCATCAGTGAGCAGGGTCACGGGGAAAAACTGTTTTTT
CDR3aa: CAISEQGHGEKLFF

d_gene: NA
j_gene: TRBJ1-6
abundance: NA
v_gene: TRBV10-3
CDR3nt: TGTGCCACCTCTCCAACATCCATCCATAATTCACCCCTCCACTTT
CDR3aa: CATSPTSIHNSPLHF

d_gene: NA
j_gene: TRBJ2-1
abundance: NA
v_gene: TRBV7-3
CDR3nt: TGTGCCAGCAGCCTCCTAGCCTCAAACAATGAGCAGTTCTTC
CDR3aa: CASSLLASNNEQFF

d_gene: TRBD1
j_gene: TRBJ1-4
abundance: few
v_gene: TRBV2
CDR3nt: TGTGCCAGCGGGGGACAGGGGGCCAGTGAAAAACTGTTTTTT
CDR3aa: CASGGQGASEKLFF

d_gene: NA
j_gene: TRBJ2-7
abundance: NA
v_gene: TRBV5-1
CDR3nt: TGCGCCAGCAGCTTGTCCCAGGGGACGGGAGAGCAGTACTTC
CDR3aa: CASSLSQGTGEQYF

d_gene: NA
j_gene: TRBJ2-7
abundance: NA
v_gene: TRBV7-2
CDR3nt: TGTGCCAGCAGCACCGACAGATACGAGCAGTACTTC
CDR3aa: CASSTDRYEQYF

d_gene: TRBD1
j_gene: TRBJ2-7
abundance: NA
v_gene: TRBV28
CDR3nt: TGTGCCAGCCTAGATAGACAGGGAGCTTACGAGCAGTACTTC
CDR3aa: CASLDRQGAYEQYF

d_gene: NA
j_gene: TRBJ1-3
abundance: NA
v_gene: TRBV28
CDR3nt: TGTGCCAGCAGTCGGGGGGGCTCTGGAAACACCATATATTTT
CDR3aa: CASSRGGSGNTIYF

d_gene: TRBD2
j_gene: TRBJ2-2
abundance: NA
v_gene: TRBV4-3
CDR3nt: TGCGCCAGCAGCCAAGAGCCAGCGGGGGGGCTTGGCACCGGGGAGCTGTTTTTT
CDR3aa: CASSQEPAGGLGTGELFF

d_gene: TRBD1
j_gene: TRBJ1-5
abundance: NA
v_gene: TRBV27
CDR3nt: TGTGCCAGCAGCCCACAGGGGGCTGATGTGCCCCAGCATTTT
CDR3aa: CASSPQGADVPQHF

d_gene: NA
j_gene: TRBJ2-2
abundance: NA
v_gene: TRBV7-3
CDR3nt: TGTGCCAGCAGCTTAGTCGGCGCCCCCGGGTCCGGGGAGCTGTTTTTT
CDR3aa: CASSLVGAPGSGELFF

d_gene: NA
j_gene: TRBJ2-2
abundance: once
v_gene: TRBV7-7
CDR3nt: TGTGCTAGCAGCCCAAGAGCGGCACAGGGTGGCACCGGGGAGCTGTTTTTT
CDR3aa: CASSPRAAQGGTGELFF

d_gene: TRBD1
j_gene: TRBJ1-1
abundance: NA
v_gene: TRBV5-1
CDR3nt: TGCGCCAGCACACCCCGACAGGGGCTGAACACTGAAGCTTTCTTT
CDR3aa: CASTPRQGLNTEAFF

d_gene: NA
j_gene: TRBJ2-5
abundance: NA
v_gene: TRBV18
CDR3nt: TGTGCCAGCTCACCAGGGCAGGCACAAGAGACCCAGTACTTC
CDR3aa: CASSPGQAQETQYF

d_gene: TRBD1
j_gene: TRBJ1-1
abundance: once
v_gene: TRBV7-9
CDR3nt: TGTGCCAGCAGCCACTCCCCGACAGGGAGTGGTAAAGCTTTCTTT
CDR3aa: CASSHSPTGSGKAFF

d_gene: NA
j_gene: TRBJ2-1
abundance: NA
v_gene: TRBV27
CDR3nt: TGTGCCAGCAGTCCGGGACCGGAGGGCAATGAGCAGTTCTTC
CDR3aa: CASSPGPEGNEQFF

d_gene: TRBD1
j_gene: TRBJ2-6
abundance: large
v_gene: TRBV7-3
CDR3nt: TGTGCCAGCAGCTTATCAGGGTTAACCGGGACAGGCTCTGGGGCCAACGTCCTGACTTTC
CDR3aa: CASSLSGLTGTGSGANVLTF

d_gene: NA
j_gene: TRBJ2-5
abundance: NA
v_gene: TRBV7-2
CDR3nt: TGTGCCAGCAGCTTAGGCCAGAAAGAGACCCAGTACTTC
CDR3aa: CASSLGQKETQYF

d_gene: TRBD1
j_gene: TRBJ2-1
abundance: NA
v_gene: TRBV6-5
CDR3nt: TGTGCCAGCACCCTAGGACAGGGCTCCTACAATGAGCAGTTCTTC
CDR3aa: CASTLGQGSYNEQFF

d_gene: NA
j_gene: TRBJ2-3
abundance: NA
v_gene: TRBV11-2
CDR3nt: TGTGCCAGCAGTCCTCGGGAAAACACAGATACGCAGTATTTT
CDR3aa: CASSPRENTDTQYF

d_gene: NA
j_gene: TRBJ2-1
abundance: NA
v_gene: TRBV19
CDR3nt: TGTGCCAGTAGTCAGGCGGGATCCTACAATGAGCAGTTCTTC
CDR3aa: CASSQAGSYNEQFF

d_gene: TRBD2
j_gene: TRBJ2-7
abundance: NA
v_gene: TRBV16
CDR3nt: TGTGCCAGCAGCCCCGCGGGAGGCTACGAGCAGTACTTC
CDR3aa: CASSPAGGYEQYF

d_gene: TRBD2
j_gene: TRBJ2-1
abundance: NA
v_gene: TRBV27
CDR3nt: TGTGCCAGCAAAGGAGGGGCGGGGGTGGCCCACTCCTACAATGAGCAGTTCTTC
CDR3aa: CASKGGAGVAHSYNEQFF

d_gene: NA
j_gene: TRBJ1-5
abundance: few
v_gene: TRBV2
CDR3nt: TGTGCCAGCAGAGGCCTCCTAGATCAGCCCCAGCATTTT
CDR3aa: CASRGLLDQPQHF

d_gene: TRBD1
j_gene: TRBJ1-1
abundance: NA
v_gene: TRBV5-4
CDR3nt: TGTGCCAGCAGTCAGGGGGGCGGGGAGAACACTGAAGCTTTCTTT
CDR3aa: CASSQGGGENTEAFF